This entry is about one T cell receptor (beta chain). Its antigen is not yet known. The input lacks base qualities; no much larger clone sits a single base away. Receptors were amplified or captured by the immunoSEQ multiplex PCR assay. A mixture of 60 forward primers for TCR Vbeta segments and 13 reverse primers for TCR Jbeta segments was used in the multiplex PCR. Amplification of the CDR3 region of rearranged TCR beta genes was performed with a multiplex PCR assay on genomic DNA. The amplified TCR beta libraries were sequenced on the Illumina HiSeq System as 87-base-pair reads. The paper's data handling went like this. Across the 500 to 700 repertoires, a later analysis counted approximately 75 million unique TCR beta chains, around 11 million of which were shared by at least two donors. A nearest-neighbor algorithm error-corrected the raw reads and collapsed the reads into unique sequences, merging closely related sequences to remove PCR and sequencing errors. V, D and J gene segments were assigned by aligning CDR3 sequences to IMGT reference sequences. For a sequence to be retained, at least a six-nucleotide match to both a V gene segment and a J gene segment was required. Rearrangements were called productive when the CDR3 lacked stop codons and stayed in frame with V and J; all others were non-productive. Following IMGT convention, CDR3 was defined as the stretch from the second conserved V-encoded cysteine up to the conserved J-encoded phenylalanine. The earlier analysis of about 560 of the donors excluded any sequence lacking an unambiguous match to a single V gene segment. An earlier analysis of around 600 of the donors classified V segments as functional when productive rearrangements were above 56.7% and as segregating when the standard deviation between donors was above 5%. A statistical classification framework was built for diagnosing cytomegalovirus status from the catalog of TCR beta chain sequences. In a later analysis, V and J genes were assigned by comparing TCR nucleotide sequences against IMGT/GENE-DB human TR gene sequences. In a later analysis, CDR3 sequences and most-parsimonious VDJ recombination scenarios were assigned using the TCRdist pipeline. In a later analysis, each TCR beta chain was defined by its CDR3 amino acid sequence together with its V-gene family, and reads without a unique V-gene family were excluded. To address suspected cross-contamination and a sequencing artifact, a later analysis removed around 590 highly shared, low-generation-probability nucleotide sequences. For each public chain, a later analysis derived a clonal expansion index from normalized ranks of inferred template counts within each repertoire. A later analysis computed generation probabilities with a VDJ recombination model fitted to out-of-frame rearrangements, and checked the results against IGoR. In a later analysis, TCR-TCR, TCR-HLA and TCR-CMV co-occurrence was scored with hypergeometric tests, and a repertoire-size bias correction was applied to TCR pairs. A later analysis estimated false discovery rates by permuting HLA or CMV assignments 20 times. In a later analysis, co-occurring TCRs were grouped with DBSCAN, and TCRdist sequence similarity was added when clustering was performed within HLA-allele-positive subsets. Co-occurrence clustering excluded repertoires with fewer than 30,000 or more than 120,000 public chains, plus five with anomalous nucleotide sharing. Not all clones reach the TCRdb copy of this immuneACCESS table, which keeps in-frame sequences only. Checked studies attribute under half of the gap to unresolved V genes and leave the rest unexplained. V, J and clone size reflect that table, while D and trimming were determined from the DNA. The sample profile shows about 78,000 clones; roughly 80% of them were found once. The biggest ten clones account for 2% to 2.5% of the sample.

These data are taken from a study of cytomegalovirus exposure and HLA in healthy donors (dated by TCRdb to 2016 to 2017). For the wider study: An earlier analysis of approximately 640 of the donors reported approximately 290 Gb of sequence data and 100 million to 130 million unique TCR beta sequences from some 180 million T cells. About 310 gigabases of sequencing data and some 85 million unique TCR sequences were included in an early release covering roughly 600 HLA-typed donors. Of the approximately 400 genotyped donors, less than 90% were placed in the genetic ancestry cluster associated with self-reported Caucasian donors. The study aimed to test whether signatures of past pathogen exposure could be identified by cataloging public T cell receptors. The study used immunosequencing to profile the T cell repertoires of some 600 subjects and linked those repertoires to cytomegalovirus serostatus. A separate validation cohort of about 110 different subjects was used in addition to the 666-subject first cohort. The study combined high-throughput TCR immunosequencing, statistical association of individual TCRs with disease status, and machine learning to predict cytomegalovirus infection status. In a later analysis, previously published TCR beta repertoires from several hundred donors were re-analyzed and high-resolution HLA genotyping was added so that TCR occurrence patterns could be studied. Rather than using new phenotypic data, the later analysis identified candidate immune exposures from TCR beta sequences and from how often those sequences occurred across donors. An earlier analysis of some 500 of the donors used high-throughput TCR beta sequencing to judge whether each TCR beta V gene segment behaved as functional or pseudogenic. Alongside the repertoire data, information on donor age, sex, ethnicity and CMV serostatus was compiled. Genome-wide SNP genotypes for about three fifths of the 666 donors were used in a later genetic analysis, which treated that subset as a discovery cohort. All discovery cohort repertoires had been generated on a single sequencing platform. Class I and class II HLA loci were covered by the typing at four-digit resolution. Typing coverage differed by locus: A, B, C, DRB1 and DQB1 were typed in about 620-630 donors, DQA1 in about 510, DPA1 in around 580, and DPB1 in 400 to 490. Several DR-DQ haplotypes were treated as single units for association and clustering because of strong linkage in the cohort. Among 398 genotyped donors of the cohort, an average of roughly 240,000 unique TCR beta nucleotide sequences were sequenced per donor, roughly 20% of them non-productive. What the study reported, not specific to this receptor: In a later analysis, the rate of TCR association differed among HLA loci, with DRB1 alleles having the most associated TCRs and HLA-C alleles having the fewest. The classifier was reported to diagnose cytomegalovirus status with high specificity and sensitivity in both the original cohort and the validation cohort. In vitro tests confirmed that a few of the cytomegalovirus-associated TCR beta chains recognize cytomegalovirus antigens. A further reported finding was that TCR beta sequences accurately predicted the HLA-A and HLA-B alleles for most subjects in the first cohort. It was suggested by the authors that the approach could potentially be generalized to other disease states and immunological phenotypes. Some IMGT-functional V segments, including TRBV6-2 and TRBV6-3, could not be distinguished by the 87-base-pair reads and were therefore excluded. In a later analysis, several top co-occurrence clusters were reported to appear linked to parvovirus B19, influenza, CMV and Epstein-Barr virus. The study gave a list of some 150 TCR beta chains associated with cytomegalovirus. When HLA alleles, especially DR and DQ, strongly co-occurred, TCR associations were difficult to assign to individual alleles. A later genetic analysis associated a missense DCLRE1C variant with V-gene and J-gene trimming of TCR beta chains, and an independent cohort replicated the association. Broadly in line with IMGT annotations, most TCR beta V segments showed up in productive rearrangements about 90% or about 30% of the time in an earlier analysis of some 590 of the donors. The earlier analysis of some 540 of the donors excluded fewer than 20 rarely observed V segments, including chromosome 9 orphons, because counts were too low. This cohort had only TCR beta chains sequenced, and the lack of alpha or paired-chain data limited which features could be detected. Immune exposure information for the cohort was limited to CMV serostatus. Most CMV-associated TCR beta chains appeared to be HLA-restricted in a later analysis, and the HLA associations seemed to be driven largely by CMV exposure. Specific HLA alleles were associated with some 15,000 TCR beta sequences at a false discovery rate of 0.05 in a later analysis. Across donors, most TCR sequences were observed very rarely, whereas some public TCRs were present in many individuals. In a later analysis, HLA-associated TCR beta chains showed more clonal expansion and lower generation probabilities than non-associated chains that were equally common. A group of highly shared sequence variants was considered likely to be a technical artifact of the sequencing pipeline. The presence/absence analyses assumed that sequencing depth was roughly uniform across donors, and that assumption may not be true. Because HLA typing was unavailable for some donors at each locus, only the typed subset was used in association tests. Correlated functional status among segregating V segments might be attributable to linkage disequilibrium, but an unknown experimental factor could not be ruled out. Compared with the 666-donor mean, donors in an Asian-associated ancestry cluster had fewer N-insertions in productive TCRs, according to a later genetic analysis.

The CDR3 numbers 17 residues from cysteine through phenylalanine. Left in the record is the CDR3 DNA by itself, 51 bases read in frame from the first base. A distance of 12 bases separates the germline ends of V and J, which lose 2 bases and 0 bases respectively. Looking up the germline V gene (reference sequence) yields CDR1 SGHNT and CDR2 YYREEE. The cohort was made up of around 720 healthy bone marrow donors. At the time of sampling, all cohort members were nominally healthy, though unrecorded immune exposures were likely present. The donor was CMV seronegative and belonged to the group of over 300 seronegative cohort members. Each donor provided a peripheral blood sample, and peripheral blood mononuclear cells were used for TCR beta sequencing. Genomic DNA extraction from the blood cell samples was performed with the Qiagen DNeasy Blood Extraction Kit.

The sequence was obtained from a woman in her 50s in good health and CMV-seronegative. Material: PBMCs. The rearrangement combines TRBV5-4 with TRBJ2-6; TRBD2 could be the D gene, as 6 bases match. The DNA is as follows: TGTGCCAGCAGCTTTTTACGCGGGAACTCTGGGGCCAACGTCCTGACTTTC. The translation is CASSFLRGNSGANVLTF.